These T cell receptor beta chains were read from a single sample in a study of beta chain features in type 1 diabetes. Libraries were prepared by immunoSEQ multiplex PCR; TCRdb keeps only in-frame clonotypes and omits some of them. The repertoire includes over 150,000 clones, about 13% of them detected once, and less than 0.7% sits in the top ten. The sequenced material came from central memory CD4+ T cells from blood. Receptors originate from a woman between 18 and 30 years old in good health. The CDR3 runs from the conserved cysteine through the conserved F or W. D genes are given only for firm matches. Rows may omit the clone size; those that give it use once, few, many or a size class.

CDR3: CASSLHKGVAEAFF; DNA: TGTGCCAGCAGCCTCCATAAAGGGGTGGCTGAAGCTTTCTTT; size: .; D: .; J: TRBJ1-1; V: TRBV7-2
CDR3: CASSPDPGTGRSGANVLTF; DNA: TGTGCCAGCAGTCCAGACCCCGGGACAGGGAGGTCTGGGGCCAACGTCCTGACTTTC; size: few; D: TRBD1; J: TRBJ2-6; V: TRBV28
CDR3: CASSPRLSTDTQYF; DNA: TGTGCCAGCAGCCCCCGGTTGAGCACAGATACGCAGTATTTT; size: few; D: .; J: TRBJ2-3; V: TRBV5-4
CDR3: CAYGSTGGDTQYF; DNA: TGTGCCTACGGGTCTACAGGGGGAGATACGCAGTATTTT; size: few; D: TRBD1; J: TRBJ2-3; V: TRBV30
CDR3: CASSVATSSEQYF; DNA: TGTGCCAGCAGCGTAGCTACGAGTTCCGAGCAGTACTTC; size: .; D: .; J: TRBJ2-7; V: TRBV9
CDR3: CSVVLGTSGHYNEQFF; DNA: TGCAGCGTTGTCCTCGGGACTAGCGGCCACTACAATGAGCAGTTCTTC; size: many; D: TRBD2; J: TRBJ2-1; V: TRBV29-1
CDR3: CASSCQGTGEVCEQYF; DNA: TGTGCCAGCAGTTGTCAGGGGACAGGGGAAGTCTGCGAGCAGTACTTC; size: few; D: TRBD1; J: TRBJ2-7; V: TRBV28
CDR3: CASSLWVAGGWETQYF; DNA: TGTGCCAGCAGTTTATGGGTAGCGGGAGGCTGGGAGACCCAGTACTTC; size: few; D: TRBD2; J: TRBJ2-5; V: TRBV28
CDR3: CASSRDSNQPQHF; DNA: TGTGCCAGCAGCCGAGATAGCAATCAGCCCCAGCATTTT; size: .; D: .; J: TRBJ1-5; V: TRBV7-9
CDR3: CASSGTSGKRTDTQYF; DNA: TGTGCCAGCAGTGGCACTAGCGGGAAGAGGACAGATACGCAGTATTTT; size: .; D: TRBD2; J: TRBJ2-3; V: TRBV2